The rows below give T cell receptor beta chains drawn from one sample of a study of STAT5B mutations in CD4+ large granular lymphocyte leukemia. Generated by immunoSEQ multiplex PCR, the TCRdb table keeps only in-frame clones and is missing some. There are about 38,000 clones in the sample; approximately 85% occur only once, and less than 1.5% lies in the top ten. Material: CD4+ T cells from blood buffy coats. These receptors were taken from a human donor in good health. CDR3s include the opening cysteine and the closing phenylalanine or tryptophan. Each record gives: clone size, D gene, V gene, J gene, CDR3 protein, CDR3 DNA. The D gene is left open where the match is weak. Size is stated for part of the rows, as once, few or many counts, or as a class when the clone is expanded.

clone size: .
D gene: TRBD1
V gene: TRBV7-3
J gene: TRBJ2-1
CDR3 protein: CASSPGQNNEQFF
CDR3 DNA: TGTGCCAGCAGCCCGGGACAGAACAATGAGCAGTTCTTC

clone size: .
D gene: .
V gene: TRBV4-2
J gene: TRBJ1-4
CDR3 protein: CASSQDPSLNEKLFF
CDR3 DNA: TGTGCCAGCAGCCAAGATCCCAGCCTTAATGAAAAACTGTTTTTT

clone size: .
D gene: .
V gene: TRBV11-2
J gene: TRBJ2-3
CDR3 protein: CASSLSSGSTDTQYF
CDR3 DNA: TGTGCCAGCAGCTTAAGTAGCGGCAGCACAGATACGCAGTATTTT

clone size: .
D gene: .
V gene: TRBV7-2
J gene: TRBJ2-3
CDR3 protein: CASSPGGRTDTQYF
CDR3 DNA: TGTGCCAGCAGCCCCGGGGGGCGCACAGATACGCAGTATTTT

clone size: .
D gene: TRBD1
V gene: TRBV19
J gene: TRBJ1-1
CDR3 protein: CASRGQGQTEAFF
CDR3 DNA: TGTGCCAGTAGAGGACAGGGACAAACTGAAGCTTTCTTT

clone size: .
D gene: TRBD1
V gene: TRBV7-9
J gene: TRBJ1-5
CDR3 protein: CASSRPGQGSPRNQPQHF
CDR3 DNA: TGTGCCAGCAGCCGACCGGGACAGGGCAGCCCCCGGAATCAGCCCCAGCATTTT

clone size: .
D gene: .
V gene: TRBV7-9
J gene: TRBJ1-6
CDR3 protein: CASSFATSYNSPLHF
CDR3 DNA: TGTGCCAGCAGCTTTGCTACCTCCTATAATTCACCCCTCCACTTT

clone size: .
D gene: TRBD2
V gene: TRBV5-1
J gene: TRBJ2-2
CDR3 protein: CASSLLAGGSGELFF
CDR3 DNA: TGCGCCAGCAGCTTGCTAGCGGGAGGGTCCGGGGAGCTGTTTTTT

clone size: .
D gene: .
V gene: TRBV11-2
J gene: TRBJ2-7
CDR3 protein: CASSLERGPYEQYF
CDR3 DNA: TGTGCCAGCAGCTTAGAGCGGGGGCCCTACGAGCAGTACTTC

clone size: .
D gene: TRBD1
V gene: TRBV7-2
J gene: TRBJ1-6
CDR3 protein: CASSPRQGGLHF
CDR3 DNA: TGTGCCAGCAGCCCCCGACAGGGAGGACTCCACTTT

clone size: .
D gene: .
V gene: TRBV5-1
J gene: TRBJ2-3
CDR3 protein: CASSLGRSSQDTQYF
CDR3 DNA: TGCGCCAGCAGCTTGGGACGTAGCTCACAAGATACGCAGTATTTT

clone size: .
D gene: .
V gene: TRBV5-6
J gene: TRBJ1-1
CDR3 protein: CASSLALSLAFF
CDR3 DNA: TGTGCCAGCAGCTTGGCCTTGTCGTTGGCTTTCTTT

clone size: .
D gene: .
V gene: TRBV6-1
J gene: TRBJ2-7
CDR3 protein: CASSELSALSYEQYF
CDR3 DNA: TGTGCCAGCAGTGAACTCTCCGCTCTCTCCTACGAGCAGTACTTC

clone size: .
D gene: .
V gene: TRBV7-8
J gene: TRBJ2-7
CDR3 protein: CASSQNRDTGEQYF
CDR3 DNA: TGTGCCAGCAGCCAAAACCGGGACACAGGGGAGCAGTACTTC

clone size: .
D gene: .
V gene: TRBV2
J gene: TRBJ1-1
CDR3 protein: CASSADLPNTEAFF
CDR3 DNA: TGTGCCAGCAGTGCGGACTTACCGAACACTGAAGCTTTCTTT

clone size: .
D gene: TRBD1
V gene: TRBV4-3
J gene: TRBJ2-7
CDR3 protein: CASSQAPIGGNEQYF
CDR3 DNA: TGCGCCAGCAGCCAAGCCCCCATAGGGGGCAACGAGCAGTACTTC

clone size: .
D gene: .
V gene: TRBV7-8
J gene: TRBJ1-1
CDR3 protein: CASSKGHSNTEAFF
CDR3 DNA: TGTGCCAGCAGCAAGGGACACTCGAACACTGAAGCTTTCTTT

clone size: once
D gene: .
V gene: TRBV20-1
J gene: TRBJ1-1
CDR3 protein: CSASEGTEAFF
CDR3 DNA: TGCAGTGCTAGTGAGGGAACTGAAGCTTTCTTT

clone size: .
D gene: TRBD2
V gene: TRBV14
J gene: TRBJ2-3
CDR3 protein: CASSQETSGSLTDTQYF
CDR3 DNA: TGTGCCAGCAGCCAAGAAACCAGCGGGAGTCTAACAGATACGCAGTATTTT

clone size: .
D gene: TRBD1
V gene: TRBV30
J gene: TRBJ1-2
CDR3 protein: CAWSFRTGSIYGYTF
CDR3 DNA: TGTGCCTGGAGTTTCAGGACAGGGTCTATCTATGGCTACACCTTC

clone size: .
D gene: TRBD2
V gene: TRBV5-6
J gene: TRBJ2-5
CDR3 protein: CASSKLAEQETQYF
CDR3 DNA: TGTGCCAGCTCGAAACTAGCGGAACAAGAGACCCAGTACTTC

clone size: once
D gene: .
V gene: TRBV30
J gene: TRBJ2-4
CDR3 protein: CAWSNPAEAKNIQYF
CDR3 DNA: TGTGCCTGGAGCAATCCGGCAGAAGCCAAAAACATTCAGTACTTC

clone size: .
D gene: TRBD2
V gene: TRBV19
J gene: TRBJ2-4
CDR3 protein: CASRGREDDIQYF
CDR3 DNA: TGTGCCAGTAGGGGGCGGGAGGATGACATTCAGTACTTC

clone size: once
D gene: .
V gene: TRBV4-3
J gene: TRBJ1-3
CDR3 protein: CASSQDPGSGNTIYF
CDR3 DNA: TGCGCCAGCAGCCAAGATCCGGGCTCTGGAAACACCATATATTTT

clone size: once
D gene: TRBD1
V gene: TRBV19
J gene: TRBJ1-6
CDR3 protein: CASSTMKTRTGGSPLHF
CDR3 DNA: TGTGCCAGTAGTACTATGAAAACCCGGACAGGAGGTTCACCCCTCCACTTT

clone size: few
D gene: TRBD1
V gene: TRBV19
J gene: TRBJ1-1
CDR3 protein: CASSIPGQGQRGAFF
CDR3 DNA: TGTGCCAGTAGTATTCCGGGACAGGGGCAGCGAGGGGCTTTCTTT

clone size: .
D gene: .
V gene: TRBV11-2
J gene: TRBJ1-2
CDR3 protein: CASSFNREGDGYTF
CDR3 DNA: TGTGCCAGCAGCTTTAACAGGGAGGGGGATGGCTACACCTTC

clone size: .
D gene: TRBD1
V gene: TRBV7-9
J gene: TRBJ2-2
CDR3 protein: CASSFPRQGESGELFF
CDR3 DNA: TGTGCCAGCAGCTTTCCTCGACAGGGGGAATCCGGGGAGCTGTTTTTT

clone size: .
D gene: .
V gene: TRBV4-3
J gene: TRBJ1-2
CDR3 protein: CASSQDLVGYGYTF
CDR3 DNA: TGCGCCAGCAGCCAAGATCTGGTCGGCTATGGCTACACCTTC

clone size: .
D gene: .
V gene: TRBV29-1
J gene: TRBJ1-2
CDR3 protein: CSVLYREGYGYTF
CDR3 DNA: TGCAGCGTTTTGTACAGGGAGGGCTATGGCTACACCTTC

clone size: .
D gene: TRBD2
V gene: TRBV6-5
J gene: TRBJ2-2
CDR3 protein: CASSYGLAGTGELFF
CDR3 DNA: TGTGCCAGCAGTTATGGACTAGCGGGGACCGGGGAGCTGTTTTTT

clone size: .
D gene: .
V gene: TRBV12-5
J gene: TRBJ1-5
CDR3 protein: CASGLRDNSNQPQHF
CDR3 DNA: TGTGCTAGTGGTCTCCGGGACAATAGCAATCAGCCCCAGCATTTT

clone size: few
D gene: .
V gene: TRBV18
J gene: TRBJ1-1
CDR3 protein: CASSPRVNTEAFF
CDR3 DNA: TGTGCCAGCTCACCACGGGTGAACACTGAAGCTTTCTTT

clone size: .
D gene: .
V gene: TRBV2
J gene: TRBJ2-7
CDR3 protein: CASSQDVEQYF
CDR3 DNA: TGTGCCAGCAGTCAGGATGTCGAGCAGTACTTC

clone size: .
D gene: TRBD1
V gene: TRBV9
J gene: TRBJ1-1
CDR3 protein: CASSPGQVNTEAFF
CDR3 DNA: TGTGCCAGCAGCCCTGGACAGGTGAACACTGAAGCTTTCTTT

clone size: once
D gene: TRBD1
V gene: TRBV27
J gene: TRBJ1-2
CDR3 protein: CATTRGQGGGYTF
CDR3 DNA: TGTGCCACCACTCGGGGACAGGGCGGTGGCTACACCTTC

clone size: .
D gene: TRBD1
V gene: TRBV10-3
J gene: TRBJ2-7
CDR3 protein: CAITSTTGQGWEQYF
CDR3 DNA: TGTGCCATCACCTCAACCACTGGACAGGGCTGGGAGCAGTACTTC

clone size: .
D gene: .
V gene: TRBV7-8
J gene: TRBJ1-4
CDR3 protein: CASSLRQAHGKLFF
CDR3 DNA: TGTGCCAGCAGCTTAAGACAAGCCCACGGAAAACTGTTTTTT

clone size: once
D gene: TRBD2
V gene: TRBV9
J gene: TRBJ2-1
CDR3 protein: CASSVTGLAGSGINEQFF
CDR3 DNA: TGTGCCAGCAGCGTAACCGGACTAGCGGGATCAGGAATCAATGAGCAGTTCTTC

clone size: .
D gene: .
V gene: TRBV30
J gene: TRBJ1-2
CDR3 protein: CAWSHRAGGGYTF
CDR3 DNA: TGTGCCTGGAGTCATAGGGCGGGCGGTGGCTACACCTTC

clone size: .
D gene: .
V gene: TRBV30
J gene: TRBJ2-5
CDR3 protein: CAWSIAFKETQYF
CDR3 DNA: TGTGCCTGGAGCATAGCGTTCAAAGAGACCCAGTACTTC

clone size: .
D gene: .
V gene: TRBV2
J gene: TRBJ2-5
CDR3 protein: CASKLGQQETQYF
CDR3 DNA: TGTGCCAGCAAACTAGGGCAGCAAGAGACCCAGTACTTC

clone size: .
D gene: TRBD2
V gene: TRBV5-1
J gene: TRBJ2-3
CDR3 protein: CASSLSLAGGFTDTQYF
CDR3 DNA: TGCGCCAGCAGCTTATCACTAGCGGGGGGATTCACAGATACGCAGTATTTT

clone size: .
D gene: .
V gene: TRBV15
J gene: TRBJ1-1
CDR3 protein: CATSRVQTGNTEAFF
CDR3 DNA: TGTGCCACCAGCAGAGTCCAGACAGGGAACACTGAAGCTTTCTTT

clone size: .
D gene: .
V gene: TRBV2
J gene: TRBJ1-2
CDR3 protein: CASSESGSDGYTF
CDR3 DNA: TGTGCCAGCAGTGAATCAGGGTCGGATGGCTACACCTTC

clone size: once
D gene: TRBD1
V gene: TRBV28
J gene: TRBJ1-1
CDR3 protein: CASRWTGNAEAFF
CDR3 DNA: TGTGCCAGCAGGTGGACAGGGAATGCTGAAGCTTTCTTT

clone size: .
D gene: TRBD1
V gene: TRBV7-6
J gene: TRBJ2-1
CDR3 protein: CASSPRQGSYNEQFF
CDR3 DNA: TGTGCCAGCAGCCCCCGACAGGGGTCCTACAATGAGCAGTTCTTC

clone size: .
D gene: TRBD1
V gene: TRBV10-3
J gene: TRBJ2-7
CDR3 protein: CAISDGQGDYEQYF
CDR3 DNA: TGTGCCATCAGTGACGGCCAGGGGGACTACGAGCAGTACTTC

clone size: .
D gene: .
V gene: TRBV11-3
J gene: TRBJ2-5
CDR3 protein: CATSDWEETQYF
CDR3 DNA: TGTGCCACTTCAGACTGGGAAGAGACCCAGTACTTC

clone size: .
D gene: .
V gene: TRBV2
J gene: TRBJ1-2
CDR3 protein: CASRGINYGYTF
CDR3 DNA: TGTGCCAGCAGGGGGATTAACTATGGCTACACCTTC